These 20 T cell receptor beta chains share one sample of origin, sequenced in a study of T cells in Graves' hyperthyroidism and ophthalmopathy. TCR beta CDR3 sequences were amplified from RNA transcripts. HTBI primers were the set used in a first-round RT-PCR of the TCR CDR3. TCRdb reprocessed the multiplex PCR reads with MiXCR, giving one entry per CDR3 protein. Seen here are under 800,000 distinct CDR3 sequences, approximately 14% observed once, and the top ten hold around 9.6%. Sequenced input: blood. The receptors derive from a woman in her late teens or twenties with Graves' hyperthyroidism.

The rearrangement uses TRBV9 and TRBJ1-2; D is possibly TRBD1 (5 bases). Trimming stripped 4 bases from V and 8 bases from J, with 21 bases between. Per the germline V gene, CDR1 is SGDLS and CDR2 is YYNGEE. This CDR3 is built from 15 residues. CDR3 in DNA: TGTGCCAGCAGCTCCCCGGGGACGATCGAGGACGGCTACACCTTC. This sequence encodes CASSSPGTIEDGYTF.

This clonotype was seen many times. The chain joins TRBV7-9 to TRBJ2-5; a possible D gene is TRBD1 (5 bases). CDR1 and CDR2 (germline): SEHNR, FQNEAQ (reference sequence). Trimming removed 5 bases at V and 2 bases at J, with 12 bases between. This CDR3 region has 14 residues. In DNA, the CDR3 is TGTGCCAGCAGCCCGCAGGGATGGCAAGAGACCCAGTACTTC. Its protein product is CASSPQGWQETQYF.

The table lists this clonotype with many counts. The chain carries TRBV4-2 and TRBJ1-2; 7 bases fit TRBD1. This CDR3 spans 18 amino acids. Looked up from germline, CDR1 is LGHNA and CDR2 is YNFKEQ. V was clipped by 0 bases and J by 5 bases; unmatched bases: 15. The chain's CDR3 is CASSQDRTGWRAPYGYTF. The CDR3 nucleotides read TGTGCCAGCAGCCAAGATCGGACAGGCTGGAGGGCCCCTTATGGCTACACCTTC.

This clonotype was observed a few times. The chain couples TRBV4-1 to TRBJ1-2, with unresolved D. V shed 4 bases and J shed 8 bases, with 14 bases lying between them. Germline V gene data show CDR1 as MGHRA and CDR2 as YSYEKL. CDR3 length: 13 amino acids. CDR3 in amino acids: CASSRARVGGYTF. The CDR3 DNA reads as TGCGCCAGCAGCCGCGCGAGGGTTGGGGGCTACACCTTC.

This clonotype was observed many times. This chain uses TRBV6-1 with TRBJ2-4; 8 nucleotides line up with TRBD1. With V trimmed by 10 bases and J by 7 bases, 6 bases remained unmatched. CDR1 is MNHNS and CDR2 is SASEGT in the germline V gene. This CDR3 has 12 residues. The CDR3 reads CATWTGTNIQYF. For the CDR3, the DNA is TGTGCCACCTGGACAGGGACCAACATTCAGTACTTC.

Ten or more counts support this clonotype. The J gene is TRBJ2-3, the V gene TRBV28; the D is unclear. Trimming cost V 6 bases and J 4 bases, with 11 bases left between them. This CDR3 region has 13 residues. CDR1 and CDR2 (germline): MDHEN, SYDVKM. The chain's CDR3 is CASSPSWADTQYF. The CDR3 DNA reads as TGTGCCAGCAGCCCATCTTGGGCAGATACGCAGTATTTT.

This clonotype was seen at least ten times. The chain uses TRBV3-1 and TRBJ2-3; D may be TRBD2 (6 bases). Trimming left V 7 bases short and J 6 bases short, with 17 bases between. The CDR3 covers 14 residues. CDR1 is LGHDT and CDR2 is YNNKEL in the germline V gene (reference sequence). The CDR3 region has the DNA TGTGCCAGCACCGATGCGGGGATGGCGGATACGCAGTATTTT. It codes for CASTDAGMADTQYF.

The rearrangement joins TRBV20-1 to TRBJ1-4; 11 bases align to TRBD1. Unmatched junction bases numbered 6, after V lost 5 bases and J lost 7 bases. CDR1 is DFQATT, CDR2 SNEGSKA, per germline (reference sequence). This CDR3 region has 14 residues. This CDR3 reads CSARRDRGIEKLFF. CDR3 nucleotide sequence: TGCAGTGCTCGAAGGGACAGGGGGATTGAAAAACTGTTTTTT.

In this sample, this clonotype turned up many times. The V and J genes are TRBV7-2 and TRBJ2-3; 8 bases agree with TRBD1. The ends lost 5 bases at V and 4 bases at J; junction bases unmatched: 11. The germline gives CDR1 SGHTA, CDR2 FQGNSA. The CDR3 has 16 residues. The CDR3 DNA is TGTGCCAGCAGCGCTCAGGGGGCGAAGGTGGCAGATACGCAGTATTTT. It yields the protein CASSAQGAKVADTQYF.

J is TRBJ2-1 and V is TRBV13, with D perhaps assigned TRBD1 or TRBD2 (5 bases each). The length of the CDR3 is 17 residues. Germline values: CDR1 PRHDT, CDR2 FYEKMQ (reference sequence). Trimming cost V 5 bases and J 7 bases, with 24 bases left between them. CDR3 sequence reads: CASSRVLLGVVGNEQFF. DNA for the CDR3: TGTGCCAGCAGCCGTGTCCTCTTGGGGGTAGTCGGGAATGAGCAGTTCTTC. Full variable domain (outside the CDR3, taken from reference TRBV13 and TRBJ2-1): AAGVIQSPRHLIKEKRETATLKCYPIPRHDTVYWYQQGPGQDPQFLISFYEKMQSDKGSIPDRFSAQQFSDYHSELNMSSLELGDSALYFCASSRVLLGVVGNEQFFGPGTRLTVL.

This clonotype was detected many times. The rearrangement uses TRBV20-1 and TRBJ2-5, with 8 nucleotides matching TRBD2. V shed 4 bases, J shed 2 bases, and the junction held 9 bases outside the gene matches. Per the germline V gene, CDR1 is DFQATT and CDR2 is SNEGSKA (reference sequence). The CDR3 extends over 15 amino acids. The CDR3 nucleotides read TGCAGTGCTAAGTTCCCTAGCGGGTCACAAGAGACCCAGTACTTC. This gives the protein CSAKFPSGSQETQYF.

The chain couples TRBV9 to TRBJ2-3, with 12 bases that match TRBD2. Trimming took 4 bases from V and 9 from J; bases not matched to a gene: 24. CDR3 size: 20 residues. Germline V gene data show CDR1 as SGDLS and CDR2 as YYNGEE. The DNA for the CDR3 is TGTGCCAGCAGCACCACCCTTTGGCTAGCGGGAGGGTCCGCCAAAGAAACGCAGTATTTT. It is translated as CASSTTLWLAGGSAKETQYF. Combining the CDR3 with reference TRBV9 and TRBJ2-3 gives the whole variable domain DSGVTQTPKHLITATGQRVTLRCSPRSGDLSVYWYQQSLDQGLQFLIQYYNGEERAKGNILERFSAQQFPDLHSELNLSSLELGDSALYFCASSTTLWLAGGSAKETQYFGPGTRLTVL.

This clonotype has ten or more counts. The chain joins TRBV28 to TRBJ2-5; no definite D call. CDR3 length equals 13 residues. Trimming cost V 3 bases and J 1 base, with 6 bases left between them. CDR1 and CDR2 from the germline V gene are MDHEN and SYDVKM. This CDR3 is CASSLTVQETQYF. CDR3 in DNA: TGTGCCAGCAGTTTGACCGTCCAAGAGACCCAGTACTTC.

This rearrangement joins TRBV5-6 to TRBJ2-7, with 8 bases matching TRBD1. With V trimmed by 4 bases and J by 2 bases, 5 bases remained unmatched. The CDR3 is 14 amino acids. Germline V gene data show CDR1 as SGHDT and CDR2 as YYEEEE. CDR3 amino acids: CASSVPGQAYEQYF. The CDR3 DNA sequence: TGTGCCAGCAGCGTACCGGGACAGGCCTACGAGCAGTACTTC. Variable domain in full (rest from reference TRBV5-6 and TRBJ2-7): DAGVTQSPTHLIKTRGQQVTLRCSPKSGHDTVSWYQQALGQGPQFIFQYYEEEERQRGNFPDRFSGHQFPNYSSELNVNALLLGDSALYLCASSVPGQAYEQYFGPGTRLTVT.

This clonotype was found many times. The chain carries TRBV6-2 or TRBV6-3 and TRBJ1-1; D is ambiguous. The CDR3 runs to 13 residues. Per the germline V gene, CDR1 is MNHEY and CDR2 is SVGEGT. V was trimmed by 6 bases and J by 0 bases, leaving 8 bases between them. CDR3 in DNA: TGTGCCAGCAGGGAGGCGTTGAACACTGAAGCTTTCTTT. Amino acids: CASREALNTEAFF.

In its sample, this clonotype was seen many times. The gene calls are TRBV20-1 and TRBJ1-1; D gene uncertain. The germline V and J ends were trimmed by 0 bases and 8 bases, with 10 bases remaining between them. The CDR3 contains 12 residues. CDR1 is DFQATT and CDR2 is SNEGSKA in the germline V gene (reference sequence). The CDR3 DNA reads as TGCAGTGCTAGAGATATAAAGTCCGAAGCTTTCTTT. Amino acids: CSARDIKSEAFF.

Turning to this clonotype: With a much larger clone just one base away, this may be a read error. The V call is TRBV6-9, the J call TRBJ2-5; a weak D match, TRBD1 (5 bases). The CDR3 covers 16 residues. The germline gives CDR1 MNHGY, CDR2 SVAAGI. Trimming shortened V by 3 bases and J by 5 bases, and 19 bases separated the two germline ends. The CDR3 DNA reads TGTGCCAGCAGTTACTTTGTGGTTGGGGCAGTGGAGACCCAGTACTTC. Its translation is CASSYFVVGAVETQYF.

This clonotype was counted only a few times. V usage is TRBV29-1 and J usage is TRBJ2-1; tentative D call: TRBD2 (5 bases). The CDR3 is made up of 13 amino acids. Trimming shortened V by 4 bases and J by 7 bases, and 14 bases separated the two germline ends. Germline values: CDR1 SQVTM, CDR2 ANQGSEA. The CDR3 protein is CSVAAEASNEQFF. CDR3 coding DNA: TGCAGCGTTGCAGCGGAAGCAAGTAATGAGCAGTTCTTC.

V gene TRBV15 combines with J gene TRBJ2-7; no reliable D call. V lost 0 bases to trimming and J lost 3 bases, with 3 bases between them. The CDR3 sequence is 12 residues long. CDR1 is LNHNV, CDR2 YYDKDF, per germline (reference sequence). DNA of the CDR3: TGTGCCACCAGCAGAGACGGCTACGAGCAGTACTTC. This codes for CATSRDGYEQYF.

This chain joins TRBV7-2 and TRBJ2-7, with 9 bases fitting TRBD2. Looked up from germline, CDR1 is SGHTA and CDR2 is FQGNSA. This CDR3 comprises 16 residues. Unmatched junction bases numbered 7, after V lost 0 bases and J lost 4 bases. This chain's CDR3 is CASSLALLAGQYEQYF. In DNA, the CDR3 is TGTGCCAGCAGCTTAGCGCTTCTAGCGGGACAATACGAGCAGTACTTC.